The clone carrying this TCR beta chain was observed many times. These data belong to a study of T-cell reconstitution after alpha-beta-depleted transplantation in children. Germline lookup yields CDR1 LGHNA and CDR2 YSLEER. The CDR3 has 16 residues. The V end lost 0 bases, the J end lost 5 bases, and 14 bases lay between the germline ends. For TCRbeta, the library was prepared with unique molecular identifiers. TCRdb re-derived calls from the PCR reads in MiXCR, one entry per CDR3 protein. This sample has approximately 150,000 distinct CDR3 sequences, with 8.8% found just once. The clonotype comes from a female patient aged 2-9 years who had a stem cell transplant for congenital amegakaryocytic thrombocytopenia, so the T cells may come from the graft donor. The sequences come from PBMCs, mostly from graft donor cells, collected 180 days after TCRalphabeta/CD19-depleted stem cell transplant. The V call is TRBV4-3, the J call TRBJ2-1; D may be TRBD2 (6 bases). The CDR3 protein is CASSQDSLARHNEQFF. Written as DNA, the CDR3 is TGCGCCAGCAGCCAAGATTCTCTAGCGAGACACAATGAGCAGTTCTTC.